This T cell receptor beta chain was recorded in a study of beta chain features in type 1 diabetes (dated by TCRdb to the late 2010s). With respect to the entire study: Mean age, gender distribution, total cell number and subset yield did not differ between patients and healthy donors. A total of about 100 million sorted cells were examined across all samples, and RNA yield correlated strongly with the number of cells per subset. The study compared TCRB repertoires of sorted circulating CD4+ T cell subsets between recently diagnosed type 1 diabetes patients and matched healthy donors. Naive and central memory subsets were obtained from all 30 or so donors, but regulatory and stem cell-like memory subsets were isolated from only 8 patients and roughly 8 healthy donors.

The High Capacity cDNA Reverse Transcription Kit was used to reverse transcribe all of the isolated RNA, meaning that expressed TCRB transcripts were what got sequenced. Naive, central memory and regulatory T cell samples underwent deep immunoSEQ sequencing, averaging about 3.57 million total reads per sample. Sorted cells were lysed in RLT buffer and RNA was extracted with DNase-treated RNeasy Micro or Mini kits, depending on cell number. To prevent cross-contamination, each cell subset was processed individually, whereas patient and healthy donor samples were processed jointly. The immunoSEQ multiplex PCR was used to amplify TCRB sequences from cDNA, generating 87-bp fragments that spanned the CDR3 region. Sequencing of the amplicons was performed on the Illumina HiSeq platform. For the original study's pipeline: Synthetic template baselines were used to correct PCR bias computationally, reads within Hamming distance 2 were collapsed together, and singletons that could not be merged were discarded. Reads were aligned to IMGT to assign V, D and J genes, CDR3 length, and insertions or deletions at six rearrangement sites. Within each subset, clonotype counts were normalized to the number of sorted cells before true diversity and Gini coefficients were calculated with the tcR R package. Repertoire sharing was quantified using the overlap coefficient calculated on TCRB nucleotide sequences. TCRdb limited this immuneACCESS table to in-frame rearrangements with V and J called. A share of clones is missing; checked studies link under half to unresolved V genes, and the rest is unexplained. Clone size and the V and J calls come from that table; the DNA yielded D and trimming. Recorded for this sample are about 160,000 clones; over 6% of them occurred a single time. 0.5% of the sample rests with the top ten.

This clone was picked up a small number of times. It lacks a known antigen. There are no base qualities to consult, and no much larger clone falls within one base. General findings and caveats noted by the study authors: Sequencing cDNA rather than genomic DNA could over-represent highly expressing activated cells, although activation and CD3 levels did not differ between groups. Because small numbers of individuals were included in the HLA sub-analyses, any influence of HLA type on TCRB rearrangement was left unresolved. Naive, central memory and regulatory TCRB repertoires appeared more similar among patients than among healthy donors. Shorter templates might have been favored by PCR, but patient and control samples were amplified and corrected together, so both groups would have been affected equally by any skew. Fewer insertions and more nucleotide deletions at VDJ recombination sites were observed in patients with type 1 diabetes, implying thymic rearrangement abnormalities. In all four CD4+ subsets, TCRB CDR3 length was moderately but significantly shorter in type 1 diabetes patients.

Each donor gave one peripheral blood draw, roughly 110 mL on average, collected into heparinised tubes. Using a panel that included CD45RO, CCR7, CD25, CD127, CD95 and CD27, naive, central memory, regulatory and stem cell-like memory CD4+ T cells were sorted on a BD FACSAria II. A purity above 98% was achieved for all sorted populations. PBMCs were isolated right away by Lymphoprep density gradient centrifugation and were stained directly, without culture. Samples were stained and sorted in pairs, with one healthy donor and one patient per experiment, so that batch effects were minimized. Between the V and J ends, shortened by 4 bases and 5 bases respectively, the junction contains 13 bases. The CDR3 holds 14 amino acids from the cysteine to the phenylalanine. Only CDR3 DNA remains: 42 bases, in frame from the first base. CDR1 and CDR2 are read off the germline V gene as SGHRS and YFSETQ.

The sequence was collected from a man younger than 35 with type 1 diabetes. Sequenced sample: central memory CD4+ T cells from blood. In this chain, TRBV5-1 is recombined with TRBJ1-5; there is no confident call for the D gene. This receptor carries the CDR3 CASSTGDGYQPQHF. The bases are TGCGCCAGCAGCACCGGGGATGGCTATCAGCCCCAGCATTTT.